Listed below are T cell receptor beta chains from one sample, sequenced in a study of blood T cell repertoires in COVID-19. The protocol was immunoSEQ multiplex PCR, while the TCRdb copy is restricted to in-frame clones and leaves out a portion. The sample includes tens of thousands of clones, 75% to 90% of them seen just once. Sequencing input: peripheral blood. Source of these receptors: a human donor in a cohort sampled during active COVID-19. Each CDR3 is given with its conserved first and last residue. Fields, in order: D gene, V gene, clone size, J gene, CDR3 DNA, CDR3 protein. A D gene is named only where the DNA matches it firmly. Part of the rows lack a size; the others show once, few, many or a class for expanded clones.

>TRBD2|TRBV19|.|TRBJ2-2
TGTGCCAGTAGTTCTACTAGCGGGGCGAACACCGGGGAGCTGTTTTTT
CASSSTSGANTGELFF
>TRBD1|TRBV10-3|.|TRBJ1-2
TGTGCCATCAGTGCCTCCGGGACAGGGGGCAACTATGGCTACACCTTC
CAISASGTGGNYGYTF
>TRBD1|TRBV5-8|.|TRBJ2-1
TGTGCCAGCAGTTTAGATGGAGCGGCAGGGGGTAATGAGCAGTTCTTC
CASSLDGAAGGNEQFF
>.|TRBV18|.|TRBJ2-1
TGTGCCAGCTCACCCGACAGCTCCTACAATGAGCAGTTCTTC
CASSPDSSYNEQFF
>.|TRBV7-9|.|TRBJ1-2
TGTGCCAGCAGCTTAGGAGCAGGGGATACCTATGGCTACACCTTC
CASSLGAGDTYGYTF
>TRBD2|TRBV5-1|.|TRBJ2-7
TGCGCCAGCAGCTTGGCCGGGGGGGAGCAGTACTTC
CASSLAGGEQYF
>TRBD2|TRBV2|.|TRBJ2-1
TGTGCCAGCAGTGAAGCGACGTCGAGCGGGAGGGCCGGCTACAATGAGCAGTTCTTC
CASSEATSSGRAGYNEQFF
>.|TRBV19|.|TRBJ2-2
TGTGCCAGTAGTATCCAGGGGGGAGCCGGGGAGCTGTTTTTT
CASSIQGGAGELFF
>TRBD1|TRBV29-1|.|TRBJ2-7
TGCAGCGTTGAAGAGGGACAGGGCAAGCAGTACTTC
CSVEEGQGKQYF
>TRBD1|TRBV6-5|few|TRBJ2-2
TGTGCCAGCAGAGGACAGGGAAACACCGGGGAGCTGTTTTTT
CASRGQGNTGELFF
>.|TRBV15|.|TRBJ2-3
TGTGCCACCAGTCGACAGGCGGTTGGCACAGATACGCAGTATTTT
CATSRQAVGTDTQYF
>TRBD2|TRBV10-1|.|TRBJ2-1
TGCGCCAGCAGTGCCGGGACTAGCTCAACTGGGGAGCAGTTCTTC
CASSAGTSSTGEQFF
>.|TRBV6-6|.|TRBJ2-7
TGTGCCAGCAGTTACTCCAGGGTTGGCTACGAGCAGTACTTC
CASSYSRVGYEQYF
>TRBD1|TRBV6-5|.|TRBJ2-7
TGTGCCAGCGGACAGGGGGTTCCCTACGAGCAGTACTTC
CASGQGVPYEQYF
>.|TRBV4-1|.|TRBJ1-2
TGCGCCAGCAGCCACTACAGATTTTCCTGGGATGGCTACACCTTC
CASSHYRFSWDGYTF
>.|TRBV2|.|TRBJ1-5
TGTGCCAGCAGTGTGGGCGTTCAGCCCCAGCATTTT
CASSVGVQPQHF
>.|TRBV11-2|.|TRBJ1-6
TGTGCCAGCAGCCCCAGAACGTCTAATTCACCCCTCCACTTT
CASSPRTSNSPLHF
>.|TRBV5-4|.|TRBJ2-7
TGTGCCAGCAGCTTGGGACAGAGCTCCTACGAGCAGTACTTC
CASSLGQSSYEQYF
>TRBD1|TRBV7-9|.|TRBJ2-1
TGTGCCAGCAGAGAAGGACAGGGCAGAAGCGAGCAGTTCTTC
CASREGQGRSEQFF
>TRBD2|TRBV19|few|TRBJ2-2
TGTGCCAGTAGTAGCGGGGGACCGGGGACCGGGGAGCTGTTTTTT
CASSSGGPGTGELFF
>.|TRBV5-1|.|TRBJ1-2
TGCGCCAGCAGCTTTAACAGGAGGGATGGCTACACCTTC
CASSFNRRDGYTF
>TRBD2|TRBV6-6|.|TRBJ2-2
TGTGCCAGCAGCTTAAGCGGGGGGAAGGCCGGGGAGCTGTTTTTT
CASSLSGGKAGELFF
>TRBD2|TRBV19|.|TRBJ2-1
TGTGCCAGTAGTGTTAGCGGGGTCCCTACTTCTGAGCAGTTCTTC
CASSVSGVPTSEQFF
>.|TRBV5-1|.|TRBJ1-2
TGCGCCAGCAGCCCCTTTGAGGGTAGGGATGGCTACACCTTC
CASSPFEGRDGYTF
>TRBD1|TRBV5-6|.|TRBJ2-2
TGTGCCAGCAGCCGGGACAGGGGTGCCGGGGAGCTGTTTTTT
CASSRDRGAGELFF
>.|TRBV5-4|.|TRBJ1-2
TGTGCCAGCAGCTTGTCCGGCAGCGGTGGCTACACCTTC
CASSLSGSGGYTF
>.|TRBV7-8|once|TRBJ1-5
TGTGCCAGCAGCTTAGTTAGGTTAGCTCAGCCCCAGCATTTT
CASSLVRLAQPQHF
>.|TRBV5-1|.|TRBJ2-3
TGCGCCAGCAGCTTGGCCAGGAGGGGGGGACGCACAGATACGCAGTATTTT
CASSLARRGGRTDTQYF
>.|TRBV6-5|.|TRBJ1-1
TGTGCCAGCAGTTACTCTCTGCACAGGGAGAACACTGAAGCTTTCTTT
CASSYSLHRENTEAFF
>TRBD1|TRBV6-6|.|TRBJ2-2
TGTGCCAGCAGTTACGACAGGGCCACCGGGGAGCTGTTTTTT
CASSYDRATGELFF
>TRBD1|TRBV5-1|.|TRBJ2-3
TGCGCCAGCAGCCAGCAGGGGGTTCTCACAGATACGCAGTATTTT
CASSQQGVLTDTQYF
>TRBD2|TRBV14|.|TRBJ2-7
TGTGCCAGCAGCCAAGTCGGCGGGAGGGCCCTCTCGGAGCAGTACTTC
CASSQVGGRALSEQYF
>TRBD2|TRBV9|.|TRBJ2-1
TGTGCCAGCAGCGCCCAAGTAGCGGGGGGATATAATGAGCAGTTCTTC
CASSAQVAGGYNEQFF
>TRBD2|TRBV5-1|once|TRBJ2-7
TGCGCCAGCAGCTTGGTTGCGGGGGGGCCCAACGAGCAGTACTTC
CASSLVAGGPNEQYF
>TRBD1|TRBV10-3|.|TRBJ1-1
TGTGCCATCAGTGAGTTGGGGACAGACTATGAAGCTTTCTTT
CAISELGTDYEAFF
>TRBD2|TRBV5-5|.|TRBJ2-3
TGTGCCAGCAGTCCGGGACTAGCGGCAGATACGCAGTATTTT
CASSPGLAADTQYF
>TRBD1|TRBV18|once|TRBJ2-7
TGTGCCAGCTCAGCTGGACAGGGGGCCTACGAGCAGTACTTC
CASSAGQGAYEQYF
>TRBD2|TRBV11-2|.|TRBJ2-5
TGTGCCAGCAGCATAACTAGCGGGAGAGGGGAGACCCAGTACTTC
CASSITSGRGETQYF
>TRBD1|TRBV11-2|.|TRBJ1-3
TGTGCCAGCAGCCCCCGTCCCGGGACAGGGCTCAAAGGAAACACCATATATTTT
CASSPRPGTGLKGNTIYF
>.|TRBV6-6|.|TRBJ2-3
TGTGCCAGCAGCCCCTTCGAGGCTGCGCCAGATACGCAGTATTTT
CASSPFEAAPDTQYF
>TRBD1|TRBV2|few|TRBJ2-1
TGTGCCAGCAGTGGAGGGACAGTAACCTACAATGAGCAGTTCTTC
CASSGGTVTYNEQFF
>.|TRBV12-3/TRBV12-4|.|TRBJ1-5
TGTGCCAGCAGCCTAAACAGGGATCAGCCCCAGCATTTT
CASSLNRDQPQHF
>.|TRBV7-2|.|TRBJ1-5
TGTGCCAGCACCCCGGTGGGGGGGATGGTTCAGCCCCAGCATTTT
CASTPVGGMVQPQHF
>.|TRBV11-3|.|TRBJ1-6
TGTGCCAGCAGCTTAGATTCGGGTTCACCCCTCCACTTT
CASSLDSGSPLHF
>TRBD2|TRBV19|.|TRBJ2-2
TGTGCCAGTAGCCGTCCTAGCGGGGTAACCACCGGGGAGCTGTTTTTT
CASSRPSGVTTGELFF
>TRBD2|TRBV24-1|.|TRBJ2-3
TGTGCCACCAGTGATACCCGGGGGAGGGACTCCACAGATACGCAGTATTTT
CATSDTRGRDSTDTQYF
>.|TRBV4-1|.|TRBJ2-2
TGCGCCAGCAGCCAAGTTGGCCGTGGGCACACCGGGGAGCTGTTTTTT
CASSQVGRGHTGELFF
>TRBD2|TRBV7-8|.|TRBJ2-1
TGTGCCAGCAGTTTACTAGCGGGGGGCCTCGCGATCAGGGAGCAGTTCTTC
CASSLLAGGLAIREQFF
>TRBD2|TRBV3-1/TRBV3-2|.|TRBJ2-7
TGTGCCAGCAGCCGTCAGATACCCTCTCCTAGGGCGGGAGGGCCCTACGAGCAGTACTTC
CASSRQIPSPRAGGPYEQYF
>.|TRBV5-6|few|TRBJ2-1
TGTGCCAGCAGCTTGGCAGGGCCTGAGCAGTTCTTC
CASSLAGPEQFF